This TCR beta chain was identified in a study of cytomegalovirus exposure and HLA in healthy donors. The PCR ran on 60 Vbeta and 13 Jbeta primers. Some clones are missing from TCRdb's copy, which holds only in-frame ones; the method was immunoSEQ multiplex PCR. The sample lists 65,000 to 75,000 clones, 65% to 70% occurring once. The CDR3 spans 12 residues. The V gene lost 8 bases and the J gene lost 4 bases, with 11 bases spanning the gap. The germline V gene encodes CDR1 SQVTM and CDR2 ANQGSEA. The sequenced sample was PBMCs. This chain uses TRBV29-1 with TRBJ2-2; perhaps TRBD1 as D (6 bases). This TCR was recovered from a man aged 40-55 years in good health and CMV-seropositive. The chain's CDR3 is CSCGQLTGELFF. The CDR3 coding sequence is TGCAGCTGTGGACAGCTCACCGGGGAGCTGTTTTTT.